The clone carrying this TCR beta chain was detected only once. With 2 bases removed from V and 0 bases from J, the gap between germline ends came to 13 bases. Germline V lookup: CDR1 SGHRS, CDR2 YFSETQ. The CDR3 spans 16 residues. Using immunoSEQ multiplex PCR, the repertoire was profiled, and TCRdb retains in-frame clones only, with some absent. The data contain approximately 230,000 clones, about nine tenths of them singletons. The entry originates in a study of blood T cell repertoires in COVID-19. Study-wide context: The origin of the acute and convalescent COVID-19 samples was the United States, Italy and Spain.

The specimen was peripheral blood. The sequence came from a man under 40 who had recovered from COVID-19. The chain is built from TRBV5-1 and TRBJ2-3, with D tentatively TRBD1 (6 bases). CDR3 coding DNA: TGCGCCAGCAGCTTAACAGGGTACTTTAGCACAGATACGCAGTATTTT. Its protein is CASSLTGYFSTDTQYF.